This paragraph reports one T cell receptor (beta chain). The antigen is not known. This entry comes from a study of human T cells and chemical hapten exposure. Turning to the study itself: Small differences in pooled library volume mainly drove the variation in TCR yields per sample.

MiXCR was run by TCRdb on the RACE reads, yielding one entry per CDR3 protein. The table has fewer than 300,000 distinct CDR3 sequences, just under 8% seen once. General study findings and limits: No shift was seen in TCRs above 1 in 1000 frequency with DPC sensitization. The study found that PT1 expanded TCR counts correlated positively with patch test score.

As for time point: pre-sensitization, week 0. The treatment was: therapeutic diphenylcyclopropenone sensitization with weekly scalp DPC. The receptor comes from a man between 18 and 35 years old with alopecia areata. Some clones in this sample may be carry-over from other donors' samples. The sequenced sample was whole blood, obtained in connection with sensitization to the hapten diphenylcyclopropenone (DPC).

For the CDR3, the DNA is TGCAGTGCTCACGACACGGCAGGTAGAGATACGCAGTATTTT. It encodes CSAHDTAGRDTQYF. V is TRBV20-1 and J is TRBJ2-3, with D uncertain. Trimming pared 5 bases from V and 5 bases from J, leaving 17 bases between. Germline V gives CDR1 DFQATT, CDR2 SNEGSKA (reference sequence). The CDR3 length is 14 residues.